What follows is one TCR beta chain and its context. Its antigen remains unidentified. The CDR3 has 17 amino acids. The V gene end was trimmed by 5 bases and the J gene end by 0 bases; junction bases not matched to a gene: 8. Germline V lookup: CDR1 MGHRA, CDR2 YSYEKL. Selection for sequencing was limited to patients who had shown CD8+CD57+ cell expansion by flow cytometry. There were no patients without severe acquired aplastic anemia. Researchers used genomic DNA as the template to profile TCR beta VDJ and CDR3. One entry per CDR3 protein results from TCRdb running MiXCR on the reads. Here the sample spans 150,000 to 200,000 distinct CDR3 sequences, more than 40% being singletons. This sample is part of a study of CD8+CD57+ T cells in acquired aplastic anemia. Overall study results and limits: Patients and controls shared nearly 30 CD8+ CDR3 sequences, which appeared highly expressed in patients and within their immunodominant clones.

The rearrangement uses TRBV4-1 and TRBJ1-4; the match to TRBD1 covers 8 bases. The receptor's source is a human donor with aplastic anemia. Sample: sorted CD4+, CD8+, or CD8+CD57+ T cells (not recorded which) from PBMCs. This chain's CDR3 is CASSVPGQEPTNEKLFF. CDR3 in DNA: TGCGCCAGCAGCGTCCCGGGACAGGAACCAACTAATGAAAAACTGTTTTTT.